This T cell receptor (beta chain) was identified during a study of blood T cell repertoires in COVID-19 (dated by TCRdb to about 2020). With regard to the full study: Samples from collaborators originated in the United States, Italy and Spain and spanned both the acute and convalescent phases of COVID-19. The repertoires were released in a freely available public database meant as a resource for research on the immune response to SARS-CoV-2. A de-identified subject ID, COVID-19 status, age in years and sex were almost always included in the sample metadata. Where available, HLA class I and class II types were taken from metadata supplied by the sample provider and were not determined by assay-based typing. The samples were drawn from the first 160 participants of the ongoing ImmuneRACE study and from 1,200 or so subjects provided by 6 global collaborators. The prospective study material was composed of cDNA or gDNA derived from T cells, B-cell-depleted T cells, or PBMCs. Deeply sampled blood TCRbeta repertoires from subjects exposed to, actively infected with, or recovered from COVID-19 were included in the dataset.

V is cut by 3 bases and J by 3 bases, and the space between the germline ends is 12 bases. CDR1 and CDR2 are read off the germline V gene as SGHDT and YYEEEE. Including the terminal cysteine and phenylalanine, the CDR3 comprises 14 residues. Only the CDR3 portion is preserved as DNA: 42 bases, with reading frame beginning at the first base. Paper-wide results and their limitations: The quantity of clinical and demographic metadata differed by source and by participant and was supplied without curation.

Participants in the prospective study were aged roughly 18 to 90 years, lived in approximately 26 United States geographic areas, and enrolled through a virtual design. Cohort assignment in the prospective study relied on participant-reported clinical history from a screening survey and a study questionnaire. For ImmuneRACE Cohort 3, a participant was defined as recovered based on two consecutive negative NP/OP PCR tests, clearance by a healthcare professional, or resolution of symptoms. In the prospective study, whole blood, serum and a nasopharyngeal or oropharyngeal swab were collected from each participant by mobile phlebotomists. Additional blood draws and questionnaires over an approximately 2-month period could optionally be provided by prospective study participants. Before DNA extraction, blood samples from the prospective study were shipped at room temperature or frozen. TCRbeta CDR3 regions were amplified from genomic DNA using the immunoSEQ Assay, a bias-controlled multiplex PCR. Per the original workflow: Within the assay, amplification of reference gene primers was used to estimate how many nucleated cells each sample contained. To quantify the absolute abundance of each unique TCRbeta CDR3 rearrangement, sequence reads were collapsed and filtered. For each sample, productive Simpson clonality was calculated by taking the square root of Simpson's diversity index across productive rearrangements. Not all clones reach the TCRdb copy of this immuneACCESS table, which keeps in-frame sequences only. Checked studies attribute under half of the gap to unresolved V genes and leave the rest unexplained. V and J calls and clone size are those listed in that table; D and trimming were worked out from the DNA. The sample table lists about 180,000 clones, roughly 88% of them with a count of one. Clones ranked in the top ten supply 8% to 10% of the sample.

This clone was seen just once. Its antigen is unknown. Base qualities are not recorded, but no much larger clone differs from it by a single base. Rearrangement joined TRBV5-6 to TRBJ1-2; the D gene remains uncertain. Material for sequencing was PBMCs or T cells enriched from blood (not recorded which). The source is a woman aged 30 to 39 who had recovered from COVID-19. The base sequence is TGTGCCAGCAGCTCCGTACAGATGGACTATGGCTACACCTTC. This gives the protein CASSSVQMDYGYTF.